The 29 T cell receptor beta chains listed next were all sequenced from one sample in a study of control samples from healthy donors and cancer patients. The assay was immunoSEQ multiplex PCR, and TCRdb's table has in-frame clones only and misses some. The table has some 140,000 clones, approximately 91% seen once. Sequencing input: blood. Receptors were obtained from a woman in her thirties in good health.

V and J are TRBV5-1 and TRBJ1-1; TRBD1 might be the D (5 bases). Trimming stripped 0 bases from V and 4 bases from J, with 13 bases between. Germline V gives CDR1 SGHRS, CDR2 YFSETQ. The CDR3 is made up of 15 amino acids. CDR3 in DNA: TGCGCCAGCAGCTTGGATGGGTCCGGGGGCACTGAAGCTTTCTTT. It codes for CASSLDGSGGTEAFF.

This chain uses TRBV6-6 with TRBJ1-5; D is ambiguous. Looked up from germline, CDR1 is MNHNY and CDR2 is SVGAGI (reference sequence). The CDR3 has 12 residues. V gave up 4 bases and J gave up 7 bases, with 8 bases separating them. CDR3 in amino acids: CASSSAVQPQHF. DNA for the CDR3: TGTGCCAGCAGTTCCGCGGTGCAGCCCCAGCATTTT.

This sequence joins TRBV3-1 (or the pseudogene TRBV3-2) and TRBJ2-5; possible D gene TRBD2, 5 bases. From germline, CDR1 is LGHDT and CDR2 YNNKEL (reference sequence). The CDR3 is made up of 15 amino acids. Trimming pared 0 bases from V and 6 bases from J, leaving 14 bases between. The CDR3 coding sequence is TGTGCCAGCAGCCAAGAGCTAGGTCAGCGGAAGACCCAGTACTTC. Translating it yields CASSQELGQRKTQYF.

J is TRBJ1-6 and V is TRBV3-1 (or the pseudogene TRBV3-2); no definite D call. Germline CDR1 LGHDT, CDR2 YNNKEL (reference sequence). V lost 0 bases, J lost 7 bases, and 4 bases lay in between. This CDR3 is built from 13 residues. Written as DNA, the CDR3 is TGTGCCAGCAGCCAAGATACGAATTCACCCCTCCACTTT. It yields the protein CASSQDTNSPLHF.

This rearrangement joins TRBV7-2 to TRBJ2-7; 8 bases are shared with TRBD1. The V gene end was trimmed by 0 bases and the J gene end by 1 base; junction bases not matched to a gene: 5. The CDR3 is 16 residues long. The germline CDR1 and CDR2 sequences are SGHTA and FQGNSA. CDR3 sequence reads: CASSLAGQVGSYEQYF. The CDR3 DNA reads TGTGCCAGCAGCTTAGCGGGACAGGTCGGGTCCTACGAGCAGTACTTC.

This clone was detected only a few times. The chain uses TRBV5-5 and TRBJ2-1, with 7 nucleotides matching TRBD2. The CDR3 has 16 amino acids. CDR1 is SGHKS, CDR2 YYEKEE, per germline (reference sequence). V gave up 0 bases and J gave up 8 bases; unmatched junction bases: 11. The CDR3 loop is CASSLEGGRAAYEQFF. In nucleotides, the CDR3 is TGTGCCAGCAGCTTGGAAGGTGGGAGGGCCGCATATGAGCAGTTCTTC.

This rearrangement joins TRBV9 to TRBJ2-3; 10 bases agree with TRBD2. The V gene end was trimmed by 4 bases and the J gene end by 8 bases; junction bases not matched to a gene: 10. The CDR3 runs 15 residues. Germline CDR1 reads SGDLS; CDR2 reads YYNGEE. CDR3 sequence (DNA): TGTGCCAGCAGCCCGGCTAGCGGGAGAGGGGGTACGCAGTATTTT. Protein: CASSPASGRGGTQYF.

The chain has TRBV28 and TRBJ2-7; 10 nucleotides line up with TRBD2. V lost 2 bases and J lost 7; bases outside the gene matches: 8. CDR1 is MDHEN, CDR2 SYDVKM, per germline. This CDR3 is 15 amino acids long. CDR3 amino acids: CASSLLLAGVGEQYF. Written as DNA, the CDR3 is TGTGCCAGCAGTTTACTCCTAGCGGGAGTGGGGGAGCAGTACTTC.

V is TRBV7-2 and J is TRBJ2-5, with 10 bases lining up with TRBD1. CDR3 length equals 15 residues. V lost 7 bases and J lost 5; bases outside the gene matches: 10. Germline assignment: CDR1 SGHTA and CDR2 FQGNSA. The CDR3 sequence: CASTELGTGDETQYF. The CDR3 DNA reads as TGTGCCAGCACGGAACTGGGGACAGGGGACGAGACCCAGTACTTC.

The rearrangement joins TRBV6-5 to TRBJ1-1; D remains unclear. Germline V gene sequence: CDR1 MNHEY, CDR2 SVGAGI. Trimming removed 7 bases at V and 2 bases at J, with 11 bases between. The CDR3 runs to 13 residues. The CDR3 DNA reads TGTGCCAGCATACCGTCGGGTAACACTGAAGCTTTCTTT. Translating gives CASIPSGNTEAFF.

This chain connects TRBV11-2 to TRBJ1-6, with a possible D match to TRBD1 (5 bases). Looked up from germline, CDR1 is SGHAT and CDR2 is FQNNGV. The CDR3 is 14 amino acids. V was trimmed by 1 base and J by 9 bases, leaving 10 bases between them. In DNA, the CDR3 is TGTGCCAGCAGCTTAGTCCAGGGTTCTTCACCCCTCCACTTT. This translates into CASSLVQGSSPLHF.

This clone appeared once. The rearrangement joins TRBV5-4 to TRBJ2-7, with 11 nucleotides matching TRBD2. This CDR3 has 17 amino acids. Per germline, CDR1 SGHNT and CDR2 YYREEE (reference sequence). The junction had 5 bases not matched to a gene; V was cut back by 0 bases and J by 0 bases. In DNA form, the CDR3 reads TGTGCCAGCAGCTTGGACCAGGGACTAGCGGACTCCTACGAGCAGTACTTC. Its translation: CASSLDQGLADSYEQYF. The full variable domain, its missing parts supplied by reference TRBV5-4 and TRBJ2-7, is ETGVTQSPTHLIKTRGQQVTLRCSSQSGHNTVSWYQQALGQGPQFIFQYYREEENGRGNFPPRFSGLQFPNYSSELNVNALELDDSALYLCASSLDQGLADSYEQYFGPGTRLTVT.

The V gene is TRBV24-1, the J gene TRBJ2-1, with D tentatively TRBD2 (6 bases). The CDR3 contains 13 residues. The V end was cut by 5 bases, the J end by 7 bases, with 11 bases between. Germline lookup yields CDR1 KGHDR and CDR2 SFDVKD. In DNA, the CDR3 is TGTGCCACCAGTGCCGGGAGTATGAATGAGCAGTTCTTC. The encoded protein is CATSAGSMNEQFF.

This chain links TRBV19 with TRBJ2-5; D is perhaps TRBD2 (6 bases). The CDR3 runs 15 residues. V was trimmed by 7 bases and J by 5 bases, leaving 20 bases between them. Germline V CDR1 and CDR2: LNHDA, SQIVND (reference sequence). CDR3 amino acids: CASTQLSGGGETQYF. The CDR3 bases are TGTGCCAGTACCCAACTAAGCGGAGGAGGGGAGACCCAGTACTTC.

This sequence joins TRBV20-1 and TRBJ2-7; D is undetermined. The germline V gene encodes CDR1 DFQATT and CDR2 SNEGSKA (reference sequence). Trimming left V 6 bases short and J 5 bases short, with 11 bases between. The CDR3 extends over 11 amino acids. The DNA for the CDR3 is TGCAGTGCCCCGCTTTGGGACGAGCAGTACTTC. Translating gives CSAPLWDEQYF.

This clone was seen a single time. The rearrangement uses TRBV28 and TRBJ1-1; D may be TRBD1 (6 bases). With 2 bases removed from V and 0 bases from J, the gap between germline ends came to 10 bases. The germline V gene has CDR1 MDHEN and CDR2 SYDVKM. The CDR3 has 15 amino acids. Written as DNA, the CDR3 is TGTGCCAGCAGTTTACTTACAGGGCTGAACACTGAAGCTTTCTTT. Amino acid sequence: CASSLLTGLNTEAFF.

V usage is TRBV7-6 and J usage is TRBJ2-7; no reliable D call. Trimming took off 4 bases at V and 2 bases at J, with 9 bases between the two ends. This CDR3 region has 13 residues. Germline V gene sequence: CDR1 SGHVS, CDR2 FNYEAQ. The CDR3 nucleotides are TGTGCCAGCAGCTCGACACCTACCTACGAGCAGTACTTC. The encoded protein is CASSSTPTYEQYF.

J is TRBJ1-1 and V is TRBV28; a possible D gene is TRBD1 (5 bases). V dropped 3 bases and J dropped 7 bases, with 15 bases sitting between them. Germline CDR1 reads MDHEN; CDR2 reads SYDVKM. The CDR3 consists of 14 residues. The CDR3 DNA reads TGTGCCAGCAGTTTTATAGACTCGGGGGATGAAGCTTTCTTT. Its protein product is CASSFIDSGDEAFF.

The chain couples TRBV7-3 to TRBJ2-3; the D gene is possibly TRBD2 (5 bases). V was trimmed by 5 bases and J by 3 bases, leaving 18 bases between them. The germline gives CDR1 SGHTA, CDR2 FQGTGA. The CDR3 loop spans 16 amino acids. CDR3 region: CASSPSSGFGTDTQYF. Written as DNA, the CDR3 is TGTGCCAGCAGCCCGAGCTCGGGGTTTGGTACAGATACGCAGTATTTT.

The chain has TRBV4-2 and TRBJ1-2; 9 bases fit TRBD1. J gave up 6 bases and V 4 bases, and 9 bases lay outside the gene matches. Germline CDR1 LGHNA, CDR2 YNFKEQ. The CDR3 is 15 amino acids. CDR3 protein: CASSLGDRDRDGYTF. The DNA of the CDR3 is TGTGCCAGCAGCCTTGGGGACAGGGATCGCGATGGCTACACCTTC.

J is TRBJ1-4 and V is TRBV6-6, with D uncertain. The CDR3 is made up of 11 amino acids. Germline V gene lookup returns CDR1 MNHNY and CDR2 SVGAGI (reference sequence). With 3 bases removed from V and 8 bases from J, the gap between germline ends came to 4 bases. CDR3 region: CASSYEEKLFF. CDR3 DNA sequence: TGTGCCAGCAGTTATGAGGAAAAACTGTTTTTT.

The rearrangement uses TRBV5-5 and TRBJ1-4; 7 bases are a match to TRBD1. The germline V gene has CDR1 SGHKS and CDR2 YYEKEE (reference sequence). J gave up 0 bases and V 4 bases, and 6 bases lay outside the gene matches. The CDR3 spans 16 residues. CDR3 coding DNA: TGTGCCAGCAGCCGGACAGGTCCTGCAACTAATGAAAAACTGTTTTTT. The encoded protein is CASSRTGPATNEKLFF.

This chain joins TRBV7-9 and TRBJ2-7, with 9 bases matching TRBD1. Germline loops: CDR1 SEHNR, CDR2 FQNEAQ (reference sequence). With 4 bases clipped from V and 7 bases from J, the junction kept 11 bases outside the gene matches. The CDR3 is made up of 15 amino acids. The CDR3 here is CASSYSGTGKFEQYF. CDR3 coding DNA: TGTGCCAGCAGCTACTCCGGGACAGGGAAGTTTGAGCAGTACTTC.

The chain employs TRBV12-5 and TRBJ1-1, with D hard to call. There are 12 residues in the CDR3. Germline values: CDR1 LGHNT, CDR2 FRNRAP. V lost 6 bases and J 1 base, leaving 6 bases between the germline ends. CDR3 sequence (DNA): TGTGCTAGTGGGCCCGAGAACACTGAAGCTTTCTTT. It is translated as CASGPENTEAFF. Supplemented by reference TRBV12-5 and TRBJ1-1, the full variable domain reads DARVTQTPRHKVTEMGQEVTMRCQPILGHNTVFWYRQTMMQGLELLAYFRNRAPLDDSGMPKDRFSAEMPDATLATLKIQPSEPRDSAVYFCASGPENTEAFFGQGTRLTVV.

This CDR3 reads CASSSAGVAGELFF. CDR3 nucleotides: TGCGCCAGCTCGTCAGCGGGAGTCGCCGGGGAGCTGTTTTTT. J is TRBJ2-2 and V is TRBV10-1; 8 bases agree with TRBD2. Germline V gives CDR1 WNHNN, CDR2 SYGVQD (reference sequence). Unmatched junction bases numbered 8, after V lost 8 bases and J lost 6 bases. CDR3 size: 14 residues.

CDR3 nucleotides: TGTGCCAGCACCAGGACGGGTGCTGGAAACACCATATATTTT. Translated, it gives CASTRTGAGNTIYF. The genes are TRBV6-5 and TRBJ1-3; D is uncertain. The germline CDR1 and CDR2 sequences are MNHEY and SVGAGI. This CDR3 comprises 14 residues. The V end lost 7 bases, the J end lost 2 bases, and 12 bases lay between the germline ends.

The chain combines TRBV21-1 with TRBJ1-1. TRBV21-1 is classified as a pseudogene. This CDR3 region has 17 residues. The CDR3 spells CASSTGGGGVVDTEAFF. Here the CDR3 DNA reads TGTGCCAGCAGCACCGGCGGAGGGGGGGTGGTGGACACTGAAGCTTTCTTT.

CDR3 nucleotides: TGCGCCAGCAGCTTCACGGGTGGGGGGCCTGAGCAGTTCTTC. Translated: CASSFTGGGPEQFF. The rearrangement joins TRBV5-1 to TRBJ2-1; possibly TRBD1 or TRBD2 for D (6 bases each). The V gene lost 2 bases and the J gene lost 9 bases, with 15 bases spanning the gap. Per germline, CDR1 SGHRS and CDR2 YFSETQ. This CDR3 is 14 amino acids long.

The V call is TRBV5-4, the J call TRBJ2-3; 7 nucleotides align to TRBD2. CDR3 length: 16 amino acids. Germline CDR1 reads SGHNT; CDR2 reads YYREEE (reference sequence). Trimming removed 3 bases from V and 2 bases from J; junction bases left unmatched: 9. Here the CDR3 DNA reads TGTGCCAGCAGCTCCCCCGGGACTACCGTCACAGATACGCAGTATTTT. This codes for CASSSPGTTVTDTQYF.